A selection of T cell receptor beta chains follows, all from one sample in a study of T cell changes during pregnancy in multiple sclerosis. The table came from immunoSEQ multiplex PCR; TCRdb's copy has only in-frame clones and leaves some out. The sample includes about 67,000 clones, around nine tenths seen only once; the top ten take under 2%. The material sequenced was peripheral blood, taken in the first trimester of pregnancy. The receptors derive from a female donor in good health, enrolled as a control in a pregnancy study. Both conserved end residues are part of each CDR3. The D gene is left open where the match is weak. Size values are once, few and many counts, or a class for expanded clones, and some rows have none.

d_call j_call v_call clone_size cdr3_nt cdr3_aa
- TRBJ2-1 TRBV6-1 - TGTGCCAGCAGTGAGGGCAGGGGCGCATTCGACAATGAGCAGTTCTTC CASSEGRGAFDNEQFF
- TRBJ2-1 TRBV7-9 - TGTGCCAGCAGCTTACGAGGGCCCTATCTTGATGAGCAGTTCTTC CASSLRGPYLDEQFF
TRBD1 TRBJ1-5 TRBV28 - TGTGCCAGCAGTTTACGCTTCTACAGGGGCAGCAATCAGCCCCAGCATTTT CASSLRFYRGSNQPQHF
- TRBJ1-2 TRBV29-1 once TGCAGCGCCTTGAGGGACACGGACTATGGCTACACCTTC CSALRDTDYGYTF
- TRBJ1-4 TRBV6-5 - TGTGCCAGCAGTTACCGTCAGGTAGATGAAAAACTGTTTTTT CASSYRQVDEKLFF
TRBD1 TRBJ1-2 TRBV5-4 - TGTGCCAGCAGTTCCCCAGGGGGGAATTACTATGGCTACACCTTC CASSSPGGNYYGYTF
- TRBJ1-2 TRBV7-2 once TGTGCCAGCGCAATGGACGGACTCTACCATGGCTACACCTTC CASAMDGLYHGYTF
- TRBJ2-1 TRBV28 - TGTGCCAGCAGTGAAGCGATGAGCTCCTACAATGAGCAGTTCTTC CASSEAMSSYNEQFF
TRBD1 TRBJ1-1 TRBV28 - TGTGCCAGCAGTTTTGGACAGGTTTATACTGAAGCTTTCTTT CASSFGQVYTEAFF
- TRBJ2-3 TRBV5-1 - TGCGCCAGCAGCGCCCGGGTTTTAGATACGCAGTATTTT CASSARVLDTQYF
- TRBJ1-1 TRBV15 - TGTGCCACCAGCGACTCTTTGGAGAACACTGAAGCTTTCTTT CATSDSLENTEAFF